The clone carrying this TCR beta chain was found once. This entry belongs to a study of blood T cell repertoires in COVID-19. Using immunoSEQ multiplex PCR, the repertoire was profiled, and TCRdb retains in-frame clones only, with some absent. Found here are fewer than 200,000 clones, about four fifths of them singletons; the top ten hold around 8%. V was pared by 6 bases and J by 5 bases, with 7 bases of the junction left unmatched. This CDR3 contains 14 residues. Germline values: CDR1 SGHRS, CDR2 YFSETQ. The TCR comes from a woman aged 60 to 75 with COVID-19, enrolled during active disease. Sequencing was done on a sample of peripheral blood. The V and J genes are TRBV5-1 and TRBJ2-5; the match to TRBD1 covers 10 bases. The CDR3 DNA follows: TGCGCCAGCACCGACAGGGGGCGAGGCGAGACCCAGTACTTC. This codes for CASTDRGRGETQYF. Full variable domain (missing parts from reference TRBV5-1 and TRBJ2-5): KAGVTQTPRYLIKTRGQQVTLSCSPISGHRSVSWYQQTPGQGLQFLFEYFSETQRNKGNFPGRFSGRQFSNSRSEMNVSTLELGDSALYLCASTDRGRGETQYFGPGTRLLVL.